One and the same sample provided the 5 T cell receptor beta chains below, sequenced in a study of CD8 T cells in Susac syndrome. Random hexamers served to reverse transcribe about 0.45 to 1 ug RNA. TCRdb recomputed calls from the immunoSEQ multiplex PCR reads with MiXCR, one row per CDR3 protein. The table shows 150,000 to 200,000 distinct CDR3 sequences, with 94% occurring only once. The sequencing sample was made of CD4+ T cells from PBMCs. These receptor sequences come from a human donor with multiple sclerosis.

CDR3 sequence (DNA): TGTGCCAGTAGCTCAGGGGTTCTCCAGTACGAGCAGTACTTC. This translates into CASSSGVLQYEQYF. This chain connects TRBV19 to TRBJ2-7; weak D call: TRBD1 (6 bases). V shed 6 bases and J shed 4 bases, with 16 bases lying between them. This CDR3 has 14 residues. The V gene's germline CDR1 is LNHDA and CDR2 SQIVND (reference sequence).

The CDR3 is CANQVGSGANVLTF. The CDR3 DNA follows: TGTGCCAACCAAGTGGGGTCCGGGGCCAACGTCCTGACTTTC. The chain employs TRBV2 and TRBJ2-6; D gene unclear. Germline V gene sequence: CDR1 SNHLY, CDR2 FYNNEI. CDR3 length equals 14 residues. Between the trimmed V and J ends, which lost 10 bases and 4 bases, there was a span of 14 bases.

The chain recombines TRBV7-2 with TRBJ1-2; TRBD1 might be the D (6 bases). This CDR3 is 15 amino acids long. Trimming cost V 5 bases and J 0 bases, with 13 bases left between them. Looked up from germline, CDR1 is SGHTA and CDR2 is FQGNSA. Here the CDR3 reads CASSPDGQPNYGYTF. CDR3 DNA sequence: TGTGCCAGCAGCCCTGACGGACAGCCTAACTATGGCTACACCTTC. Together with reference TRBV7-2 and TRBJ1-2, the CDR3 gives the full variable domain: GAGVSQSPSNKVTEKGKDVELRCDPISGHTALYWYRQSLGQGLEFLIYFQGNSAPDKSGLPSDRFSAERTGGSVSTLTIQRTQQEDSAVYLCASSPDGQPNYGYTFGSGTRLTVV.

This clonotype showed up just a few times. CDR3 region: CAGPRPRGYTF. DNA of the CDR3: TGTGCCGGCCCCAGGCCGCGGGGCTACACCTTC. The V gene is TRBV19, the J gene TRBJ1-2, with no clear D. The CDR3 is made up of 11 amino acids. V was clipped by 11 bases and J by 8 bases, with 15 bases between them. Germline assignment: CDR1 LNHDA and CDR2 SQIVND (reference sequence).

This clonotype was seen more than once but under ten times. V usage is TRBV16 and J usage is TRBJ2-7, with TRBD1 identical over 8 bases. The junction had 3 bases not matched to a gene; V was cut back by 2 bases and J by 6 bases. Looked up from germline, CDR1 is KGHSY and CDR2 is FQNENV. The length of the CDR3 is 13 residues. For the CDR3, the DNA is TGTGCCAGCAGCCAAATACAGGGGGGCGAGCAGTACTTC. It yields the protein CASSQIQGGEQYF.